The clone carrying this T cell receptor beta chain showed up just a few times. Single cDNA molecules in the library carried unique molecular identifiers attached during preparation. Each CDR3 protein gets one entry after TCRdb re-called the 5' RACE reads with MiXCR. This repertoire shows 110,000 or so distinct CDR3 sequences, roughly 19% found once; its top ten account for around 3%. Whole blood, unfractionated, served as the material for total RNA extraction. The sample is drawn from a study of human T cells and chemical hapten exposure. Trimming took off 3 bases at V and 8 bases at J, with 7 bases between the two ends. Germline V CDR1 and CDR2: GTSNPN, SVGIG (reference sequence). The CDR3 totals 10 residues.

This clonotype was obtained from a human donor in good health. The genes are TRBV30 and TRBJ1-2, with D unresolved. The CDR3, as DNA: TGTGCCTGGAGGGGGAACGGCTACACCTTC. Protein: CAWRGNGYTF.